This TCR beta chain was captured in a study of blood T cells in healthy people across ages. The CDR3 length is 16 residues. Germline loops: CDR1 SGHVS, CDR2 FQNEAQ. A second PCR, run for about 6 to 11 cycles, used a sample-barcoded 5' primer plus a J-beta primer mix. TCRdb reanalysed the 5' RACE reads using MiXCR and keeps one entry per CDR3 protein. The sample contains roughly 1,100,000 distinct CDR3 sequences, roughly 24% of which appear only once. In addition, the sample was reused for a study of T cells of mothers and their children. As reported in that work: Whether pairs are related or unrelated, thymic selection shapes their TCR recombination output in much the same way.

The chain joins TRBV7-8 to TRBJ2-5, with 8 nucleotides matching TRBD1. The DNA matches TRBJ2-7 better at its end, which makes the J call doubtful. Sequencing input: blood. This sequence was found in a girl under 10 years old in good health. CDR3 amino acids: CASSLGQVLRRYEQYF. DNA for the CDR3: TGTGCCAGCAGCTTGGGACAGGTGCTGCGCCGCTACGAGCAGTACTTC.